The 12 T cell receptor beta chains reported below all come from one sample, sequenced in a study of blood T cell repertoires in COVID-19 (dated by TCRdb to about 2020). Libraries were constructed by the immunoSEQ multiplex PCR assay. Here the immuneACCESS table is served through TCRdb, limited to in-frame sequences with V and J called. Missing clones are a known gap in these copies; in checked studies unresolved V genes cover under half, and the rest lacks a known reason. The sample table holds about 370,000 clones, of which 70% to 90% were seen once. The top ten hold approximately 3% of the sample. Sequenced sample: peripheral blood. The receptors here all came from a woman aged 25-40 years with COVID-19, enrolled during active disease.

CDR3 sequence: CAISQGQVHITGELFF. The CDR3 region has the DNA TGTGCCATCAGCCAGGGACAGGTGCATATCACCGGGGAGCTGTTTTTT. The rearrangement links TRBV10-3 to TRBJ2-2; 8 bases match TRBD1. Germline V gene sequence: CDR1 ENHRY, CDR2 SYGVKD. The length of the CDR3 is 16 residues. The junction had 10 bases not matched to a gene; V was cut back by 6 bases and J by 4 bases.

In this sample, this clone turned up once. The chain couples TRBV3-1 (or the pseudogene TRBV3-2) to TRBJ2-7; no reliable D call. Germline CDR1 LGHDT, CDR2 YNNKEL (reference sequence). The CDR3 extends over 16 amino acids. Trimming left V 2 bases short and J 2 bases short, with 16 bases between. This CDR3 reads CASSQRSGRLPYEQYV. The CDR3 DNA reads as TGTGCCAGCAGCCAACGGTCAGGCAGGCTACCCTACGAGCAGTACGTC.

The rearrangement links TRBV6-2 or TRBV6-3 to TRBJ1-4; possible D gene TRBD1, 5 bases. The V gene's germline CDR1 is MNHEY and CDR2 SVGEGT. The CDR3 has 13 amino acids. V was cut by 3 bases and J by 7 bases, with 9 bases left in between. CDR3: CASSYQGGEKLFF. In DNA form, the CDR3 reads TGTGCCAGCAGTTATCAGGGAGGTGAAAAACTGTTTTTT.

The chain carries TRBV10-3 and TRBJ2-3; 8 bases match TRBD2. This CDR3 has 15 residues. Germline V CDR1 and CDR2: ENHRY, SYGVKD. Trimming cost V 5 bases and J 3 bases; bases outside gene matches: 7. This CDR3 reads CAISPSGSVTDTQYF. The CDR3 region has the DNA TGTGCCATCAGTCCAAGCGGGAGTGTGACAGATACGCAGTATTTT.

This sequence joins TRBV10-3 and TRBJ1-5; D gene ambiguous. The ends were cut back, 2 bases at V and 4 bases at J, with 6 bases in the middle. CDR3 length: 13 residues. Per germline, CDR1 ENHRY and CDR2 SYGVKD. Here the CDR3 reads CAISEGRNQPQHF. For the CDR3, the DNA is TGTGCCATCAGTGAGGGCAGGAATCAGCCCCAGCATTTT.

The chain has TRBV29-1 and TRBJ2-1; 8 nucleotides align to TRBD2. CDR1 and CDR2 from the germline V gene are SQVTM and ANQGSEA. With 6 bases clipped from V and 6 bases from J, the junction kept 7 bases outside the gene matches. This CDR3 has 13 amino acids. CDR3 region: CSVGGGQINEQFF. For the CDR3, the DNA is TGCAGCGTCGGGGGGGGCCAAATCAATGAGCAGTTCTTC.

This sequence joins TRBV5-8 and TRBJ2-3; possible D gene TRBD1, 5 bases. Germline V gene lookup returns CDR1 SGHTS and CDR2 YDEGEE. The CDR3 sequence is 14 residues long. Trimming took 4 bases from V and 4 from J, leaving 13 bases between them. The CDR3 sequence is CASSPSRGADTQYF. The CDR3 bases are TGTGCCAGCAGCCCCAGTAGGGGCGCAGATACGCAGTATTTT.

V is TRBV6-5 and J is TRBJ2-3; 8 nucleotides agree with TRBD1. This CDR3 comprises 14 residues. The germline V gene has CDR1 MNHEY and CDR2 SVGAGI. Unmatched junction bases numbered 6, after V lost 6 bases and J lost 4 bases. CDR3 DNA: TGTGCCAGCAGGACAGGGGCCATCTCAGATACGCAGTATTTT. It translates to CASRTGAISDTQYF.

V is TRBV3-1 (or the pseudogene TRBV3-2) and J is TRBJ2-2; no firm D call. Germline assignment: CDR1 LGHDT and CDR2 YNNKEL (reference sequence). Deletions cut 3 bases from V and 6 bases from J, with 11 bases between. The CDR3 length is 14 residues. In DNA, the CDR3 is TGTGCCAGCAGCCAGTATATAGATCCCGGGGAGCTGTTTTTT. Encoded protein: CASSQYIDPGELFF.

The rearrangement uses TRBV7-9 and TRBJ2-3, with D possibly being TRBD2 (6 bases). Trimming took 2 bases from V and 4 from J, leaving 13 bases between them. The CDR3 is 15 residues long. Germline CDR1 SEHNR, CDR2 FQNEAQ (reference sequence). The CDR3 reads CASSLREYQPDTQYF. CDR3 nucleotides: TGTGCCAGCAGCTTACGGGAGTATCAGCCAGATACGCAGTATTTT.

V is TRBV24-1 and J is TRBJ2-1; perhaps TRBD2 as D (6 bases). The ends were cut back, 3 bases at V and 0 bases at J, with 8 bases in the middle. Germline V CDR1 and CDR2: KGHDR, SFDVKD. There are 15 residues in the CDR3. The CDR3 here is CATSDGRGSYNEQFF. In nucleotides, the CDR3 is TGTGCCACCAGTGATGGGCGGGGCTCCTACAATGAGCAGTTCTTC.

The rearrangement joins TRBV6-2 or TRBV6-3 to TRBJ2-2; weak D call: TRBD2 (6 bases). There are 15 residues in the CDR3. Trimming removed 0 bases from V and 1 base from J, with 6 bases in between. Germline CDR1 MNHEY, CDR2 SVGEGT. This chain's CDR3 is CASSYSGGNTGELFF. CDR3 DNA sequence: TGTGCCAGCAGTTACTCCGGGGGGAACACCGGGGAGCTGTTTTTT.